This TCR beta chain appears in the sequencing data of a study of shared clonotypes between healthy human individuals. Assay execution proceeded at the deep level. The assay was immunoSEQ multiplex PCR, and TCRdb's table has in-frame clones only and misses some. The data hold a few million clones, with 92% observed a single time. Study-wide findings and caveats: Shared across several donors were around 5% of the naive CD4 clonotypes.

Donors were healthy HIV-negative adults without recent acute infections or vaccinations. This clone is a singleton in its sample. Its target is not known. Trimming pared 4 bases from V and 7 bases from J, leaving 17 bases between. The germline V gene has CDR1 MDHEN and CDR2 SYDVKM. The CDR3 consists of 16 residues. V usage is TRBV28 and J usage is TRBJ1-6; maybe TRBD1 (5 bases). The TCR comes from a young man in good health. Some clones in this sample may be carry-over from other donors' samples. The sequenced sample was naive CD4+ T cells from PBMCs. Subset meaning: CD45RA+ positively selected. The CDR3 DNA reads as TGTGCCAGCAGTTCCGGGGCGGGACGATGGAATTCACCCCTCCACTTT. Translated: CASSSGAGRWNSPLHF. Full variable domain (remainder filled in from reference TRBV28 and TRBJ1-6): DVKVTQSSRYLVKRTGEKVFLECVQDMDHENMFWYRQDPGLGLRLIYFSYDVKMKEKGDIPEGYSVSREKKERFSLILESASTNQTSMYLCASSSGAGRWNSPLHFGNGTRLTVT.